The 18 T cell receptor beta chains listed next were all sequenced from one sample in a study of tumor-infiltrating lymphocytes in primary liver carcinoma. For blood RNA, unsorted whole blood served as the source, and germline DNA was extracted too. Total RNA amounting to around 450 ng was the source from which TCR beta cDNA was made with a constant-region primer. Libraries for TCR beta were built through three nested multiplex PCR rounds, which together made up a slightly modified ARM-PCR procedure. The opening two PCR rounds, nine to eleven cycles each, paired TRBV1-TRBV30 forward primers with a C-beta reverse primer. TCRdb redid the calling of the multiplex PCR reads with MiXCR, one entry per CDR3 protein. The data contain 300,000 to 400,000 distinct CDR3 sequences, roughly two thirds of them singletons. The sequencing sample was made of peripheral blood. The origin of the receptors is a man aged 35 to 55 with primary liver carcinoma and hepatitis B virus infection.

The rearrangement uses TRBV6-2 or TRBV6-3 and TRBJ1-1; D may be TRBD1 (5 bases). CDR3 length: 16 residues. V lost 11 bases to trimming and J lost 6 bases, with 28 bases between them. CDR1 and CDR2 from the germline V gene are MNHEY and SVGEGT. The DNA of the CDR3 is TGTGCCGGCAATTACTCTCGGGGACCGTGGCCGGCTGAAGCTTTCTTT. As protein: CAGNYSRGPWPAEAFF.

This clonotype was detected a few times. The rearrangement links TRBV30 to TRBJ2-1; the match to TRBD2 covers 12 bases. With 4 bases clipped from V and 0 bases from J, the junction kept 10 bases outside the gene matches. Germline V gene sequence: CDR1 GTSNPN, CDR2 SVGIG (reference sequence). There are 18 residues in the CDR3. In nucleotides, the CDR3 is TGTGCCTGGATAACCGGGACTAGCGGGCGCAACTCCTACAATGAGCAGTTCTTC. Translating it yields CAWITGTSGRNSYNEQFF.

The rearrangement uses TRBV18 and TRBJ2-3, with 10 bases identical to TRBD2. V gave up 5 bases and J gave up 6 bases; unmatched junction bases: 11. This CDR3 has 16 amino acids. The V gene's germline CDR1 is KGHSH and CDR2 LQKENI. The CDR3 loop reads CASSSNPSGSGDTQYF. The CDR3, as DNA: TGTGCCAGCTCATCAAATCCTAGCGGGAGTGGCGATACGCAGTATTTT.

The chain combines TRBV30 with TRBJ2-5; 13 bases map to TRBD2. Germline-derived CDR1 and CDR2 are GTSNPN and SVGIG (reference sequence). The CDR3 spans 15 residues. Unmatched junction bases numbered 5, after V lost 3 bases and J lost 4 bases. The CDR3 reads CAWRVLAGGRETQYF. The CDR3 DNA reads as TGTGCCTGGAGAGTACTAGCGGGAGGGAGAGAGACCCAGTACTTC.

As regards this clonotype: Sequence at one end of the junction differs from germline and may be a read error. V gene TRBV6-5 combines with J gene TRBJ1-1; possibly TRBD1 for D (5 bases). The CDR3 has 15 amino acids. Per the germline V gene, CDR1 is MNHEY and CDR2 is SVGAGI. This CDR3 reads CASNGLGRGSTEAFF. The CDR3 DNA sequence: TGTGCCAGTAATGGACTGGGTAGGGGTTCAACTGAGGCTTTCTTT.

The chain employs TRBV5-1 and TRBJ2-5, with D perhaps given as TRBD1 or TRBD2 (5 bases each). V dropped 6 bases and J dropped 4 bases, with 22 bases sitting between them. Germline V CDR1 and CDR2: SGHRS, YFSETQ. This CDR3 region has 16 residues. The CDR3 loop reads CASTPSWGWDPETQYF. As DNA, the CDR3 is TGCGCCAGCACCCCTTCCTGGGGGTGGGACCCAGAGACCCAGTACTTC.

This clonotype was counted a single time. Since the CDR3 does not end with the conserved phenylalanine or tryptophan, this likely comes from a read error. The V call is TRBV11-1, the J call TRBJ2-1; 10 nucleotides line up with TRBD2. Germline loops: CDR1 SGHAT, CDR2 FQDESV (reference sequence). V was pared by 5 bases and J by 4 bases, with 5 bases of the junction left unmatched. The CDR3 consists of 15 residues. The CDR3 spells CASSAGTSVYNEQFL. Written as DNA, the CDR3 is TGTGCCAGCAGCGCCGGGACTAGCGTTTACAATGAGCAGTTCCTA.

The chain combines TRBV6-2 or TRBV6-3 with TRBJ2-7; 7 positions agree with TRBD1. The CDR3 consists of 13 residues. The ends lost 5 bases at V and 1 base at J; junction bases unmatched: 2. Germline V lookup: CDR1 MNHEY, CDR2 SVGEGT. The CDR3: CASSMTGSYEQYF. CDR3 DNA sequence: TGTGCCAGCAGTATGACAGGGTCCTACGAGCAGTACTTC.

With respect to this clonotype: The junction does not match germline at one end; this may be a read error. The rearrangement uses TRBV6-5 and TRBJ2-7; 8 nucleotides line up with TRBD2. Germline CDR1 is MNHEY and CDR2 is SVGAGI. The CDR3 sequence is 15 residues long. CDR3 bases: TGTGCCAGCAGTATAGAAGCGGGAGTAGTCGACGAGCGGTACTTC. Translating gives CASSIEAGVVDERYF.

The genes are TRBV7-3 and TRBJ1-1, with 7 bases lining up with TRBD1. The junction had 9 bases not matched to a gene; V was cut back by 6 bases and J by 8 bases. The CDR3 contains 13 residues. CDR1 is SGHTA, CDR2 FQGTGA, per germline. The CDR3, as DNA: TGTGCCAGCAGTTACGGGACAGATGAAGAAGCTTTCTTT. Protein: CASSYGTDEEAFF.

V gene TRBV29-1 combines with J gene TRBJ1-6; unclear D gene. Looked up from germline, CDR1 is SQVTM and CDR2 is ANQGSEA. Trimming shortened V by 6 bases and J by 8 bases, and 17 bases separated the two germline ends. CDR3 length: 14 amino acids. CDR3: CSVKLGYEDSPLHF. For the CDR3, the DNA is TGCAGCGTAAAACTAGGGTACGAGGATTCACCCCTCCACTTT.

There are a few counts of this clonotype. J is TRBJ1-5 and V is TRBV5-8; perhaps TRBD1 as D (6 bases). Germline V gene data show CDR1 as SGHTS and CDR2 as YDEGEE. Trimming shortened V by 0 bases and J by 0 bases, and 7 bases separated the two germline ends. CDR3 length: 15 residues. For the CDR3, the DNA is TGTGCCAGCAGCTTGGGAGGGGGTAGCAATCAGCCCCAGCATTTT. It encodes CASSLGGGSNQPQHF. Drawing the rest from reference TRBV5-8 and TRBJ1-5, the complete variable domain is EAGVTQSPTHLIKTRGQQATLRCSPISGHTSVYWYQQALGLGLQFLLWYDEGEERNRGNFPPRFSGRQFPNYSSELNVNALELEDSALYLCASSLGGGSNQPQHFGDGTRLSIL.

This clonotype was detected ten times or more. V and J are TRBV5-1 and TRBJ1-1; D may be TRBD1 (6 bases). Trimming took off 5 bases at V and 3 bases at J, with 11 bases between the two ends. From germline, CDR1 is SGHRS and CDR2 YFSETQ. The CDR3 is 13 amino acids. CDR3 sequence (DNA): TGCGCCAGCAGTTGGGGGGGCGACACTGAAGCTTTCTTT. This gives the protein CASSWGGDTEAFF.

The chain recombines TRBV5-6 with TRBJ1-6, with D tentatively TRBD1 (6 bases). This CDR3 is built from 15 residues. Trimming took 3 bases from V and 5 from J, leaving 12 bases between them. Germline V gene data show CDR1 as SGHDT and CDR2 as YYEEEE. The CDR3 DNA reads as TGTGCCAGCAGCTGGGGGCGTTGGCATAATTCACCCCTCCACTTT. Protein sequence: CASSWGRWHNSPLHF. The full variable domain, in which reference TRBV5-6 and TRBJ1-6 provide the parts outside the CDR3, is DAGVTQSPTHLIKTRGQQVTLRCSPKSGHDTVSWYQQALGQGPQFIFQYYEEEERQRGNFPDRFSGHQFPNYSSELNVNALLLGDSALYLCASSWGRWHNSPLHFGNGTRLTVT.

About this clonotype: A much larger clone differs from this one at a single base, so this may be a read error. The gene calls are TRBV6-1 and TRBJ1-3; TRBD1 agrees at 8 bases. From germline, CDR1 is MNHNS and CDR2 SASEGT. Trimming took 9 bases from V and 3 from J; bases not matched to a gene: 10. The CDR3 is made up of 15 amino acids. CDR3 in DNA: TGTGCCAGTTATCAGGGACAGGCGGTTGGAAACACCATATATTTT. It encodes CASYQGQAVGNTIYF.

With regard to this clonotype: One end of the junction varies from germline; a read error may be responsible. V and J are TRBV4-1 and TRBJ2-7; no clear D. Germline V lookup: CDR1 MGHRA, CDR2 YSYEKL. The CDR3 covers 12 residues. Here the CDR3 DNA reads TGCACCAGTAGCCAAGTCTCGGACGAGCAGTACTTC. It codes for CTSSQVSDEQYF.

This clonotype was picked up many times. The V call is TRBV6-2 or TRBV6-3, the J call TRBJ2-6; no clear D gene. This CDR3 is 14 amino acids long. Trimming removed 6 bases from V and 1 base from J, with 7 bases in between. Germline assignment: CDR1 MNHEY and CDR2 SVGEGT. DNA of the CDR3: TGTGCCAGCAGGCGGCCTTCTGGGGCCAACGTCCTGACTTTC. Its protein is CASRRPSGANVLTF.

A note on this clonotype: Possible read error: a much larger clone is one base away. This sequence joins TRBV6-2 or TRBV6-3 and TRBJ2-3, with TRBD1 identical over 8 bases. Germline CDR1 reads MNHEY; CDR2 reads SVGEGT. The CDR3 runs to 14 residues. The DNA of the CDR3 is TGTACCACCATGGACAGGGAAATTTCAGATACGCAGTATTTT. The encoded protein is CTTMDREISDTQYF.